The sequence of this TCR beta chain was determined in a study of control samples from healthy donors and cancer patients. Method: immunoSEQ multiplex PCR; TCRdb's copy keeps in-frame clones and lacks some. There are 110,000 to 150,000 clones in the sample; roughly 94% occur only once, and roughly 14% lies in the top ten. From germline, CDR1 is MNHEY and CDR2 SVGAGI. This CDR3 has 15 residues. Trimming pared 7 bases from V and 7 bases from J, leaving 19 bases between. Sequenced material: blood. This clonotype originated in a man aged 40-50 years in good health. This sequence joins TRBV6-5 and TRBJ2-2; weak D call: TRBD1 (6 bases). The CDR3 nucleotides read TGTGCCAGCAACCAAAGAGGGGGTTTTGGCGGGGAGCTGTTTTTT. It yields the protein CASNQRGGFGGELFF.